This TCR beta chain was captured by sequencing in a study of CXCR3-negative and CXCR3-positive naive CD8 T cells. Overall study context: Roughly 1.5 +/- 0.3 million TRB reads came from each library, giving around 140 million in total.

General observations from the study: Researchers report CXCR3 expression partially decreased after cryopreservation, with fresh PBMCs used in most assays. Across naive subsets, surface CD5 expression was comparable, and TCR strength was inferred from properties of the TRB CDR3. Comparison of naive CXCR3-negative and CXCR3-positive cells revealed similar TRBV-TRBJ usage, while memory cells differed.

Comments on this clonotype: Its antigen is still unknown.

With UMI labels, 5' RACE was used to prepare the TRB cDNA libraries. TCRdb reworked the 5' RACE reads into one entry per CDR3 protein, no DNA. The listing contains about 43,000 distinct CDR3 sequences. CDR3 size: 12 residues. The sequence was obtained from a human donor in good health. Some clones in this sample may be carry-over from other donors' samples. The V call is TRBV12-3 or TRBV12-4, the J call TRBJ2-1. The sequenced sample consisted of memory CD8+ T cells from blood. The CDR3 loop is CASSLVGYEQFF.